This is a list of T cell receptor beta chains from one sample in a study of response to subunit inactivated influenza vaccine. TCRdb fed the RT-PCR reads into MiXCR, producing one record per CDR3 protein. Counted here are roughly 700,000 distinct CDR3 sequences, about 15% occurring once; the ten biggest clones make up 5.5% to 7%. The source material was PBMCs from blood, sampled around 14 days before vaccination. The origin of the receptors is a middle-aged man who received an inactivated influenza vaccine. CDR3s include the opening cysteine and the closing phenylalanine or tryptophan. Each record gives: V gene, clone size, D gene, J gene, CDR3 DNA, CDR3 protein. A D gene is named only where the DNA matches it firmly. Some rows mark clone size as missing; the rest say once, few, many or name a class of expanded clone.

TRBV10-3	-	TRBD1	TRBJ2-5	TGTGCCATCAGTCAACAGGGGGGCCAAGAGACCCAGTACTTC	CAISQQGGQETQYF
TRBV12-3/TRBV12-4	-	TRBD2	TRBJ2-7	TGTGCCAGCAGTTTAATAATCCGGGGACTAGTAACCTACGAGCAGTACTTC	CASSLIIRGLVTYEQYF
TRBV3-1	few	-	TRBJ2-2	TGTGCCAGCAGCCAAGGGCTGGGGCCCCTCCCCGGGGAGCTGTTTTTT	CASSQGLGPLPGELFF
TRBV2	many	TRBD1	TRBJ2-3	TGTGCCAGCAGTGTCCCGCGAGTGGGACAGCCAGATACGCAGTATTTT	CASSVPRVGQPDTQYF
TRBV29-1	-	-	TRBJ2-7	TGCAGCGTTGAGTTCACCAGGGGCCACGAGCAGTACTTC	CSVEFTRGHEQYF
TRBV4-2	few	-	TRBJ2-2	TGTGCCAGCAGCCAAGATCGGGGTGGTCCCACCGGGGAGCTGTTTTTT	CASSQDRGGPTGELFF
TRBV7-2	few	-	TRBJ1-4	TGTGCCAGCAGCTTTTTGGGTACAACTAATGAAAAACTGTTTTTT	CASSFLGTTNEKLFF
TRBV29-1	many	TRBD1	TRBJ1-3	TGCAGCGTTGATGACGGACAGGACCGAAACACCATATATTTT	CSVDDGQDRNTIYF
TRBV28	-	-	TRBJ2-2	TGTGCCAGCCGACACAGGAAGAACACCGGGGAGCTGTTTTTT	CASRHRKNTGELFF
TRBV12-3/TRBV12-4	-	TRBD1	TRBJ2-3	TGTGCCAGCAGTGCTATGGGACAGGGGGGGCCAGATACGCAGTATTTT	CASSAMGQGGPDTQYF
TRBV20-1	-	-	TRBJ2-1	TGCAGTGCTAGAGATTGGCGGCAGGGTAGTGCCAATGAGCAGTTCTTC	CSARDWRQGSANEQFF
TRBV28	-	-	TRBJ2-1	TGTGCCAGCAGTTTAGAGGCCCCTGAGCAGTTCTTC	CASSLEAPEQFF
TRBV20-1	few	-	TRBJ2-7	TGCAGTGCTAGAGATAAGCGGCGGCTCGAGCAGTACTTC	CSARDKRRLEQYF
TRBV15	few	-	TRBJ2-2	TGTGCCACCAGCAGAGACCCTATAAACACCGGGGAGCTGTTTTTT	CATSRDPINTGELFF
TRBV20-1	-	-	TRBJ1-4	TGCAGTGCTAAAAGGGGAACTAATGAAAAACTGTTTTTT	CSAKRGTNEKLFF
TRBV10-3	once	-	TRBJ2-7	TGTGCCATCAGCCCCGGGTACGAGCAGTACTTC	CAISPGYEQYF
TRBV19	few	TRBD1	TRBJ2-6	TGTGCCAGTAGTATGACCTCTTGGACAGGGGCAGCTGGGGCCAACGTCCTGACTTTC	CASSMTSWTGAAGANVLTF
TRBV6-5	-	-	TRBJ2-7	TGTGCCAGCAGTTACTCGTCTCTACCAGGACAGCTCCTTCCCTACGAGCAGTACTTC	CASSYSSLPGQLLPYEQYF
TRBV6-5	few	-	TRBJ2-3	TGTGCCAGCAGTTACTCGCTAGCCCAGGGGGGAGATACGCAGTATTTT	CASSYSLAQGGDTQYF
TRBV18	-	TRBD1	TRBJ1-2	TGTGCCAGCTCACCCCTTGGACAGGGGGAGGTAAACGGCTACACCTTC	CASSPLGQGEVNGYTF
TRBV6-5	many	-	TRBJ1-1	TGTGCCAGCAGTTACTATCAGGGTAATGTTGGCACTGAAGCTTTCTTT	CASSYYQGNVGTEAFF
TRBV7-9	-	TRBD2	TRBJ2-4	TGTGCCAGCAGCTTAGTGAGCGGGGAGGGCATTCAGTACTTC	CASSLVSGEGIQYF
TRBV5-5	once	-	TRBJ2-5	TGTGCCAGCAGCCGTGGACATACCGAGACCCAGTACTTC	CASSRGHTETQYF
TRBV7-2	many	-	TRBJ1-2	TGTGCCAGCAGCTTATCGGGTGGCTACACCTTC	CASSLSGGYTF
TRBV20-1	-	-	TRBJ1-2	TGCAGTGCTAAGCGACTTAAAGGGGTATGCACCTTC	CSAKRLKGVCTF
TRBV5-1	-	-	TRBJ2-1	TGCGCCAGCAGCCCCGGGACAAAAAGTGGGGCAAGTGAGCAGTTCTTC	CASSPGTKSGASEQFF
TRBV3-1	few	-	TRBJ2-7	TGTGCCAGCAGCCAAGTAGGCGGGACCTTCTCCTACGAGCAGTACTTC	CASSQVGGTFSYEQYF
TRBV5-1	many	-	TRBJ2-4	TGCGCCAGCAGAATTTCCATGGGGGCAAAAAACATTCAGTACTTC	CASRISMGAKNIQYF
TRBV10-3	many	-	TRBJ2-3	TGTGCCATCAGCCCTTCTTCTAGCACAGATACGCAGTATTTT	CAISPSSSTDTQYF